The next 8 T cell receptor beta chains were all read from a single sample in a study of blood T cell repertoires in COVID-19 (dated by TCRdb to the early 2020s). Library prep was done by the immunoSEQ multiplex PCR assay. TCRdb limited this immuneACCESS table to in-frame rearrangements with V and J called. A share of clones is missing; checked studies link under half to unresolved V genes, and the rest is unexplained. Across this sample there are about 260,000 clones, with nearly 90% seen only once. Around 0.7% of the sample is in the top ten clones. Material for sequencing was peripheral blood. These receptors were taken from a human donor in a cohort sampled during active COVID-19.

This chain uses TRBV30 with TRBJ2-3; TRBD2 is a possible D gene (5 bases). The CDR3 totals 12 residues. In germline, CDR1 is GTSNPN, CDR2 SVGIG (reference sequence). Trimming pared 1 base from V and 10 bases from J, leaving 12 bases between. For the CDR3, the DNA is TGTGCCTGGAGTGAAGACTGGAGGCCGCAGTATTTT. Its translation is CAWSEDWRPQYF.

V usage is TRBV10-3 and J usage is TRBJ1-2; D not certain. V dropped 3 bases and J dropped 3 bases, with 11 bases sitting between them. Germline lookup yields CDR1 ENHRY and CDR2 SYGVKD. The CDR3 extends over 14 amino acids. The CDR3 sequence is CAISERTEDYGYTF. Here the CDR3 DNA reads TGTGCCATCAGTGAAAGAACCGAGGACTATGGCTACACCTTC.

This chain joins TRBV18 and TRBJ2-7, with 9 bases aligning to TRBD1. The germline V gene encodes CDR1 KGHSH and CDR2 LQKENI. V lost 3 bases and J lost 4; bases outside the gene matches: 7. This CDR3 contains 15 residues. In DNA form, the CDR3 reads TGTGCCAGCTCACCGTTTACAGGGGGCTCATACGAGCAGTACTTC. It yields the protein CASSPFTGGSYEQYF.

The V call is TRBV7-2, the J call TRBJ1-1, with D perhaps TRBD1 (6 bases). Per the germline V gene, CDR1 is SGHTA and CDR2 is FQGNSA. Trimming took off 3 bases at V and 10 bases at J, with 15 bases between the two ends. The CDR3 has 13 residues. In DNA form, the CDR3 reads TGTGCCAGCAGCTTTAGTGAGGCGGGGGCAGCTTTCTTT. Protein: CASSFSEAGAAFF.

This clone was picked up a small number of times. The chain combines TRBV19 with TRBJ2-5; D call uncertain. CDR1 and CDR2 from the germline V gene are LNHDA and SQIVND (reference sequence). Trimming left V 2 bases short and J 2 bases short, with 6 bases between. The CDR3 covers 13 residues. DNA for the CDR3: TGTGCCAGTAGTATACGACATCAAGAGACCCAGTACTTC. Its translation is CASSIRHQETQYF.

This sequence joins TRBV6-1 and TRBJ2-7; no definite D call. The CDR3 loop spans 17 amino acids. The germline gives CDR1 MNHNS, CDR2 SASEGT. The V end was cut by 4 bases, the J end by 3 bases, with 22 bases between. The CDR3 sequence: CASSGPPSSITGYEQYF. The CDR3, as DNA: TGTGCCAGCAGTGGTCCCCCTTCCAGTATCACGGGCTACGAGCAGTACTTC.

The rearrangement links TRBV30 to TRBJ1-6, with a weak D call TRBD1 (5 bases). The CDR3 contains 18 residues. The V end lost 2 bases, the J end lost 5 bases, and 22 bases lay between the germline ends. From germline, CDR1 is GTSNPN and CDR2 SVGIG (reference sequence). CDR3 residues: CAWSTLSVGRMDNSPLHF. The CDR3 DNA sequence: TGTGCCTGGAGTACCCTTTCAGTGGGGCGTATGGATAATTCACCCCTCCACTTT.

The chain links TRBV18 to TRBJ1-1; a weak D match, TRBD1 (5 bases). V dropped 2 bases and J dropped 1 base, with 5 bases sitting between them. Germline lookup yields CDR1 KGHSH and CDR2 LQKENI. CDR3 length: 13 amino acids. The CDR3 DNA sequence: TGTGCCAGCTCACCAACAGGGAACACTGAAGCTTTCTTT. Its protein is CASSPTGNTEAFF.